A selection of T cell receptor beta chains follows, all from one sample in a study of early T cells in non-severe SARS-CoV-2 infection. TCRdb independently ran MiXCR on the 5' RACE reads; one entry per CDR3 protein. The sample lists more than 50,000 distinct CDR3 sequences, roughly an eighth occurring once. Sequences were derived from whole blood, sampled at baseline. The receptor set was obtained from an adult who was a healthcare worker with PCR-confirmed SARS-CoV-2 infection or an uninfected control (not recorded which). Both conserved end residues are part of each CDR3. A D gene is named only where the DNA matches it firmly. Size values are once, few and many counts, or a class for expanded clones, and some rows have none.

D gene: .; clone size: many; J gene: TRBJ1-5; V gene: TRBV6-6; CDR3 DNA: TGTGCCAGCAGCTATGCGGGGGCCAGCAATCAGCCCCAGCATTTT; CDR3 protein: CASSYAGASNQPQHF
D gene: TRBD1; clone size: many; J gene: TRBJ2-1; V gene: TRBV28; CDR3 DNA: TGTGCCAGCGGCAGGGGGCGTTATGAGCAGTTCTTC; CDR3 protein: CASGRGRYEQFF
D gene: .; clone size: .; J gene: TRBJ2-7; V gene: TRBV27; CDR3 DNA: TGTGCCAGCAGTTTATCACAGGGTGACGAGCAGTACTTC; CDR3 protein: CASSLSQGDEQYF
D gene: .; clone size: few; J gene: TRBJ2-1; V gene: TRBV9; CDR3 DNA: TGTGCCAGCAGCCCACCCCTGCTAATCAATGAGCAGTTCTTC; CDR3 protein: CASSPPLLINEQFF
D gene: .; clone size: .; J gene: TRBJ2-1; V gene: TRBV5-1; CDR3 DNA: TGCGCCAGCAGCCCGGTGGTGTGGCTTCCAGATGAGCAGTTCTTC; CDR3 protein: CASSPVVWLPDEQFF
D gene: .; clone size: .; J gene: TRBJ2-7; V gene: TRBV11-2; CDR3 DNA: TGTGCCAGCAGCTTAGGACGCAACTACGAGCAGTACTTC; CDR3 protein: CASSLGRNYEQYF
D gene: TRBD2; clone size: few; J gene: TRBJ2-3; V gene: TRBV7-2; CDR3 DNA: TGTGCCAGCAGCTTATTCGGGAGGGCCGCAGATACGCAGTATTTT; CDR3 protein: CASSLFGRAADTQYF
D gene: TRBD1; clone size: few; J gene: TRBJ2-7; V gene: TRBV27; CDR3 DNA: TGTGCCAGCAAGCTATCGGGACAGGGCTACGAGCAGTACTTC; CDR3 protein: CASKLSGQGYEQYF
D gene: .; clone size: .; J gene: TRBJ1-1; V gene: TRBV28; CDR3 DNA: TGTGCCAGCAGTTTATATCAGGGGATGAACACTGAAGCTTTCTTT; CDR3 protein: CASSLYQGMNTEAFF
D gene: .; clone size: .; J gene: TRBJ2-3; V gene: TRBV12-3/TRBV12-4; CDR3 DNA: TGTGCCAGCAGGCTGGGCTCATCTAGCACAGATACGCAGTATTTT; CDR3 protein: CASRLGSSSTDTQYF
D gene: .; clone size: many; J gene: TRBJ1-1; V gene: TRBV7-8; CDR3 DNA: TGTGCCAGCAGCGATGTATTTAGGAACACTGAAGCTTTCTTT; CDR3 protein: CASSDVFRNTEAFF
D gene: .; clone size: many; J gene: TRBJ1-2; V gene: TRBV19; CDR3 DNA: TGTGCCACCCAGGGGTTACCTAACTATGGCTACACCTTC; CDR3 protein: CATQGLPNYGYTF
D gene: .; clone size: few; J gene: TRBJ1-2; V gene: TRBV18; CDR3 DNA: TGTGCCAGCGGACAGAGTAACTATGGCTACACCTTC; CDR3 protein: CASGQSNYGYTF
D gene: TRBD2; clone size: many; J gene: TRBJ2-1; V gene: TRBV20-1; CDR3 DNA: TGCAGTGCTAGAGATTGGCGCGGGAGGAATGAGCAGTTCTTC; CDR3 protein: CSARDWRGRNEQFF
D gene: TRBD2; clone size: few; J gene: TRBJ2-1; V gene: TRBV10-3; CDR3 DNA: TGTGCCATCAGAGCCCAGGCCGGGACTAGCGCCTCCAATGAGCAGTTCTTC; CDR3 protein: CAIRAQAGTSASNEQFF
D gene: .; clone size: once; J gene: TRBJ1-1; V gene: TRBV5-1; CDR3 DNA: TGCGCCAGCAGCACCAGGACAGTAGGCCTCATGAACACTGAAGCTTTCTTT; CDR3 protein: CASSTRTVGLMNTEAFF
D gene: TRBD2; clone size: few; J gene: TRBJ2-3; V gene: TRBV4-2; CDR3 DNA: TGTGCCAGCAGCCAAGATCTAGCGGCCCAAGGTACGCAGTATTTT; CDR3 protein: CASSQDLAAQGTQYF
D gene: .; clone size: many; J gene: TRBJ2-7; V gene: TRBV20-1; CDR3 DNA: TGCAGTGCTATTAAAGGGGGAAGTACGTCGACCCGCGAGCAGTACTTC; CDR3 protein: CSAIKGGSTSTREQYF
D gene: .; clone size: few; J gene: TRBJ2-7; V gene: TRBV5-1; CDR3 DNA: TGCGCCAGCAGCCACGGGACCGGGAGCTCCTACGAGCAGTACTTC; CDR3 protein: CASSHGTGSSYEQYF
D gene: TRBD2; clone size: many; J gene: TRBJ2-3; V gene: TRBV20-1; CDR3 DNA: TGCAGTGCCTGGACTAGCGGGGATCCCACAGATACGCAGTATTTT; CDR3 protein: CSAWTSGDPTDTQYF
D gene: TRBD2; clone size: .; J gene: TRBJ2-3; V gene: TRBV6-7; CDR3 DNA: TGTGCCAACCTAGCGGGGAGGGATACGCAGTATTTT; CDR3 protein: CANLAGRDTQYF
D gene: .; clone size: .; J gene: TRBJ1-1; V gene: TRBV7-9; CDR3 DNA: TGTGCCAGGGACCCCTACGCAGGGGAAACTGAAGCTTTCTTT; CDR3 protein: CARDPYAGETEAFF
D gene: .; clone size: .; J gene: TRBJ2-5; V gene: TRBV27; CDR3 DNA: TGTGCCAGCAGTGTCGACAGGATGACACAAGAGACCCAGTACTTC; CDR3 protein: CASSVDRMTQETQYF
D gene: .; clone size: few; J gene: TRBJ1-1; V gene: TRBV29-1; CDR3 DNA: TGCAGCGGGACAACGGGAGCTTTCTTT; CDR3 protein: CSGTTGAFF
D gene: .; clone size: many; J gene: TRBJ1-2; V gene: TRBV6-2/TRBV6-3; CDR3 DNA: TGTGCCAGCAGTTACCGCTTTTTCAGGGGCGGAGATGGCTACACCTTC; CDR3 protein: CASSYRFFRGGDGYTF